The rows below give T cell receptor beta chains drawn from one sample of a study of blood T cells in healthy people across ages. TCRdb re-analysed the 5' RACE reads in MiXCR, keeping a single row per CDR3 protein. The table lists hundreds of thousands of distinct CDR3 sequences, about 30% of them singletons. Material for sequencing was blood. The source is a woman aged 80 or over in good health. The CDR3 runs from the conserved cysteine through the conserved F or W. Each record gives: CDR3 DNA, CDR3 protein, clone size, V gene, CDR3 length, J gene, D gene. A D gene is named only where the DNA matches it firmly. For some rows the clone size is stated as once, few or many, or as a class when expanded; others skip it.

CDR3 DNA: TGCAGTGCTAGATCTAGCGGGATTACGGAGGAGACCCAGTACTTC
CDR3 protein: CSARSSGITEETQYF
clone size: NA
V gene: TRBV20-1
CDR3 length: 15
J gene: TRBJ2-5
D gene: TRBD2

CDR3 DNA: TGTGCCAGCAGCTTAGTCATACAGGGGTTGCCTGAAGCTTTCTTT
CDR3 protein: CASSLVIQGLPEAFF
clone size: many
V gene: TRBV7-2
CDR3 length: 15
J gene: TRBJ1-1
D gene: TRBD1

CDR3 DNA: TGTGCCAGCAGCTTAAGCGGGCGGCGGGACACTGAAGCTTTCTTT
CDR3 protein: CASSLSGRRDTEAFF
clone size: many
V gene: TRBV7-2
CDR3 length: 15
J gene: TRBJ1-1
D gene: NA

CDR3 DNA: TGTGCCAGCAGCCAAGATACGGGGGGGCCAGAGACCCAGTACTTC
CDR3 protein: CASSQDTGGPETQYF
clone size: NA
V gene: TRBV4-2
CDR3 length: 15
J gene: TRBJ2-5
D gene: TRBD2

CDR3 DNA: TGTGCCAGCAGCCTACCAGCGGGGCCGAACAATGAGCAGTACTTC
CDR3 protein: CASSLPAGPNNEQYF
clone size: NA
V gene: TRBV11-2
CDR3 length: 15
J gene: TRBJ2-5
D gene: TRBD2

CDR3 DNA: TGTGCCAGCAGTTTACGGGGGAGGGGGAACTATGGCTACACCTTC
CDR3 protein: CASSLRGRGNYGYTF
clone size: many
V gene: TRBV12-3/TRBV12-4
CDR3 length: 15
J gene: TRBJ1-2
D gene: NA

CDR3 DNA: TGTGCCAGCAGCGTAGACTGGGACAGGGACTATGGCTACACCTTC
CDR3 protein: CASSVDWDRDYGYTF
clone size: many
V gene: TRBV9
CDR3 length: 15
J gene: TRBJ1-2
D gene: TRBD1

CDR3 DNA: TGTGCCAGCAGTTTGAACAGGGGGATGGCAACTAATGAAAAACTGTTTTTT
CDR3 protein: CASSLNRGMATNEKLFF
clone size: many
V gene: TRBV27
CDR3 length: 17
J gene: TRBJ1-4
D gene: TRBD1

CDR3 DNA: TGTGCCAGCAGTTTCCCAGGGTTGAATCAGCCCCAGCATTTT
CDR3 protein: CASSFPGLNQPQHF
clone size: NA
V gene: TRBV28
CDR3 length: 14
J gene: TRBJ1-5
D gene: NA

CDR3 DNA: TGTGCCAGCGGGGGTGGGGCGGCACTTGGGGAAGCTTTCTTT
CDR3 protein: CASGGGAALGEAFF
clone size: few
V gene: TRBV6-2/TRBV6-3
CDR3 length: 14
J gene: TRBJ1-1
D gene: NA

CDR3 DNA: TGTGCCAGCGGCGCCCCGGGACAGGGGCCCTCTGGAAACACCATATATTTT
CDR3 protein: CASGAPGQGPSGNTIYF
clone size: NA
V gene: TRBV28
CDR3 length: 17
J gene: TRBJ1-3
D gene: TRBD1

CDR3 DNA: TGCAGTGCTAGGTCAGGGGGCCCCTACAATGAGCAGTTCTTC
CDR3 protein: CSARSGGPYNEQFF
clone size: many
V gene: TRBV20-1
CDR3 length: 14
J gene: TRBJ2-1
D gene: TRBD1

CDR3 DNA: TGTGCCAGCAGCTTATTATTAGGGATTGGGGGCAATGAGCAGTTCTTC
CDR3 protein: CASSLLLGIGGNEQFF
clone size: many
V gene: TRBV7-2
CDR3 length: 16
J gene: TRBJ2-1
D gene: NA

CDR3 DNA: TGCAGTGCTGAGGGAGGGGGCTACGAGCAGTACTTC
CDR3 protein: CSAEGGGYEQYF
clone size: few
V gene: TRBV20-1
CDR3 length: 12
J gene: TRBJ2-7
D gene: NA

CDR3 DNA: TGCAGTGCTAGAATGGACTCCCAAGAGACCCAGTACTTC
CDR3 protein: CSARMDSQETQYF
clone size: many
V gene: TRBV20-1
CDR3 length: 13
J gene: TRBJ2-5
D gene: NA

CDR3 DNA: TGCGCCAGCAGCTTTGACAGGGGGATCTCCTACGAGCAGTACTTC
CDR3 protein: CASSFDRGISYEQYF
clone size: NA
V gene: TRBV5-1
CDR3 length: 15
J gene: TRBJ2-7
D gene: TRBD1

CDR3 DNA: TGCGCCAGCAGCTTGGAGACAGGGGCCAATCAGCCCCAGCATTTT
CDR3 protein: CASSLETGANQPQHF
clone size: many
V gene: TRBV5-1
CDR3 length: 15
J gene: TRBJ1-5
D gene: TRBD1

CDR3 DNA: TGTGCCAGCAGCATTAACAGGGGCACTGAAGCTTTCTTT
CDR3 protein: CASSINRGTEAFF
clone size: many
V gene: TRBV7-2
CDR3 length: 13
J gene: TRBJ1-1
D gene: TRBD1

CDR3 DNA: TGTGCCAGCAGCTCTTCCGGGACAGGGCTAGACGAGCAGTACTTC
CDR3 protein: CASSSSGTGLDEQYF
clone size: many
V gene: TRBV7-9
CDR3 length: 15
J gene: TRBJ2-7
D gene: TRBD1

CDR3 DNA: TGTGCCAGCAGTTTTTTTCCCGGGACAGTCAATCAGCCCCAGCATTTT
CDR3 protein: CASSFFPGTVNQPQHF
clone size: many
V gene: TRBV12-3/TRBV12-4
CDR3 length: 16
J gene: TRBJ1-5
D gene: TRBD1

CDR3 DNA: TGCAGTGCCGACTCTCTGGGAGGGCAGGAAAAACTGTTTTTT
CDR3 protein: CSADSLGGQEKLFF
clone size: many
V gene: TRBV20-1
CDR3 length: 14
J gene: TRBJ1-4
D gene: NA

CDR3 DNA: TGTGCCAGCAGTTCCGACAGAACCAATCAGCCCCAGCATTTT
CDR3 protein: CASSSDRTNQPQHF
clone size: few
V gene: TRBV6-5
CDR3 length: 14
J gene: TRBJ1-5
D gene: NA

CDR3 DNA: TGCACCAGCAGCTTGGGGTCCAGCTTGGCGGATACGCAGTATTTT
CDR3 protein: CTSSLGSSLADTQYF
clone size: NA
V gene: TRBV5-1
CDR3 length: 15
J gene: TRBJ2-3
D gene: NA

CDR3 DNA: TGTGCCAGCAGCTCTGGGGACAGGGCGGGCAATCAGCCCCAGCATTTT
CDR3 protein: CASSSGDRAGNQPQHF
clone size: NA
V gene: TRBV7-6
CDR3 length: 16
J gene: TRBJ1-5
D gene: TRBD1

CDR3 DNA: TGTGCCAGCAGCTTAGTCCGCGGGGCCGGGACAGGACGAGGCTATGGCTACACCTTC
CDR3 protein: CASSLVRGAGTGRGYGYTF
clone size: NA
V gene: TRBV7-2
CDR3 length: 19
J gene: TRBJ1-2
D gene: TRBD1

CDR3 DNA: TGTGCCACCAGCAGAGACAGGGTAGGGATCAGGACTGAAGCTTTCTTT
CDR3 protein: CATSRDRVGIRTEAFF
clone size: many
V gene: TRBV15
CDR3 length: 16
J gene: TRBJ1-1
D gene: NA

CDR3 DNA: TGTGCCAGCAGCTCCAGACTCTACACAGATACGCAGTATTTT
CDR3 protein: CASSSRLYTDTQYF
clone size: many
V gene: TRBV7-8
CDR3 length: 14
J gene: TRBJ2-3
D gene: NA

CDR3 DNA: TGCAGTGCTAGTAGCAGGCAGGGTCTCTTGGATACGCAGTATTTT
CDR3 protein: CSASSRQGLLDTQYF
clone size: NA
V gene: TRBV20-1
CDR3 length: 15
J gene: TRBJ2-3
D gene: NA

CDR3 DNA: TGTGCCAGCAGCCAAGATAGAAACTCTTGGAGCGAGCAGTACTTC
CDR3 protein: CASSQDRNSWSEQYF
clone size: many
V gene: TRBV4-2
CDR3 length: 15
J gene: TRBJ2-7
D gene: NA

CDR3 DNA: TGTGCCAGCAGTTACGAATTCGGCCACGCCATGTACTTC
CDR3 protein: CASSYEFGHAMYF
clone size: many
V gene: TRBV6-2/TRBV6-3
CDR3 length: 13
J gene: TRBJ2-5
D gene: NA

CDR3 DNA: TGTGCCTGGAGTGTACATTCTAGGGCTAGCAATCAGCCCCAGCATTTT
CDR3 protein: CAWSVHSRASNQPQHF
clone size: few
V gene: TRBV30
CDR3 length: 16
J gene: TRBJ1-5
D gene: NA